Shown below are 13 T cell receptor beta chains from a single sample sequenced in a study of cytomegalovirus exposure and HLA in healthy donors. TCRdb's copy holds only in-frame clones and misses some; the assay was immunoSEQ multiplex PCR. The sample lists 60,000 to 85,000 clones, nearly 95% occurring once. What was sequenced was PBMCs. All receptors come from a man between 18 and 35 years old in good health and CMV-seropositive.

The chain couples TRBV5-1 to TRBJ2-3; 8 bases are a match to TRBD1. The CDR3 is made up of 14 amino acids. J gave up 4 bases and V 1 base, and 2 bases lay outside the gene matches. Looked up from germline, CDR1 is SGHRS and CDR2 is YFSETQ. The CDR3 DNA is TGCGCCAGCAGCTTGCAGGGGGCCCCAGATACGCAGTATTTT. Translation: CASSLQGAPDTQYF.

The chain has TRBV4-1 and TRBJ2-1, with 8 bases identical to TRBD2. CDR3 length: 16 amino acids. Germline V gives CDR1 MGHRA, CDR2 YSYEKL. The V gene end was trimmed by 1 base and the J gene end by 4 bases; junction bases not matched to a gene: 6. The CDR3 protein is CASSQVRLARYNEQFF. In DNA, the CDR3 is TGCGCCAGCAGCCAAGTCCGACTAGCGCGATACAATGAGCAGTTCTTC.

This chain joins TRBV5-1 and TRBJ2-2; TRBD1 matches 11 bases. With V trimmed by 2 bases and J by 6 bases, 6 bases remained unmatched. This CDR3 has 16 residues. Germline values: CDR1 SGHRS, CDR2 YFSETQ. CDR3 amino acids: CASSFRDRGDSGELFF. CDR3 in DNA: TGCGCCAGCAGCTTCCGGGACAGGGGGGATTCCGGGGAGCTGTTTTTT.

This chain uses TRBV10-2 with TRBJ2-3, with 9 bases matching TRBD1. The CDR3 is 14 residues long. Germline trimming cut 7 bases from V and 2 bases from J; bases unmatched to any gene: 4. Germline V gene lookup returns CDR1 WSHSY and CDR2 SAAADI. CDR3 amino acids: CASTTGGFTDTQYF. The CDR3 DNA reads TGCGCCAGCACGACAGGGGGATTCACAGATACGCAGTATTTT.

This sequence joins TRBV9 and TRBJ1-3, with D hard to call. The CDR3 loop spans 18 amino acids. Germline CDR1 reads SGDLS; CDR2 reads YYNGEE. Trimming removed 0 bases from V and 0 bases from J, with 16 bases in between. CDR3 sequence reads: CASSVGRSGFNSGNTIYF. The CDR3 DNA is TGTGCCAGCAGCGTAGGAAGGTCAGGCTTTAACTCTGGAAACACCATATATTTT.

The V call is TRBV5-1, the J call TRBJ2-7; D might be TRBD1 (5 bases). Germline V CDR1 and CDR2: SGHRS, YFSETQ. This CDR3 spans 14 amino acids. V was shortened by 0 bases and J by 2 bases, with 9 bases between the two germline ends. CDR3 sequence reads: CASSLDQGPYEQYF. CDR3 DNA sequence: TGCGCCAGCAGCTTGGATCAGGGTCCCTACGAGCAGTACTTC.

V usage is TRBV6-6 and J usage is TRBJ2-3; D is unresolved. The length of the CDR3 is 14 residues. Germline V gene sequence: CDR1 MNHNY, CDR2 SVGAGI (reference sequence). V was clipped by 0 bases and J by 6 bases, with 10 bases between them. The DNA of the CDR3 is TGTGCCAGCAGTTACTCATCAACCGGGGATACGCAGTATTTT. Amino acids: CASSYSSTGDTQYF.

The J gene is TRBJ2-2, the V gene TRBV11-3, with a weak D call TRBD2 (6 bases). The CDR3 contains 16 residues. The V end was cut by 0 bases, the J end by 8 bases, with 16 bases between. Per germline, CDR1 SGHNT and CDR2 YENEEA. CDR3 sequence reads: CASSLEPTSSVGELFF. CDR3 sequence (DNA): TGTGCCAGCAGCTTAGAACCCACTAGCTCGGTAGGGGAGCTGTTTTTT.

This chain uses TRBV27 with TRBJ1-2; 7 bases line up with TRBD1. V trimming: 4 bases; J trimming: 5 bases; junction bases outside the gene matches: 7. Germline V gene sequence: CDR1 MNHEY, CDR2 SMNVEV (reference sequence). This CDR3 has 14 residues. The CDR3 here is CASSSSDRQYGYTF. In DNA, the CDR3 is TGTGCCAGCAGTTCCTCGGACAGGCAATATGGCTACACCTTC.

The V gene is TRBV4-1, the J gene TRBJ2-1, with 9 bases fitting TRBD2. The CDR3 runs 16 residues. Germline assignment: CDR1 MGHRA and CDR2 YSYEKL. V lost 3 bases to trimming and J lost 0 bases; unmatched junction nucleotides: 3. CDR3 sequence reads: CASSHYSGSSYNEQFF. CDR3 bases: TGCGCCAGCAGCCACTATAGCGGGAGCTCCTACAATGAGCAGTTCTTC.

The genes are TRBV7-8 and TRBJ2-5, with 11 bases lining up with TRBD2. V lost 3 bases, J lost 1 base, and 10 bases stayed unmatched. The CDR3 has 18 amino acids. Per germline, CDR1 SGHVS and CDR2 FQNEAQ. This CDR3 reads CASSFGLAGPLSQETQYF. CDR3 sequence (DNA): TGTGCCAGCAGCTTTGGACTAGCGGGCCCCTTGAGCCAAGAGACCCAGTACTTC.

The rearrangement links TRBV30 to TRBJ2-5; the match to TRBD1 covers 10 bases. Germline V CDR1 and CDR2: GTSNPN, SVGIG (reference sequence). The CDR3 runs to 14 residues. V was clipped by 8 bases and J by 3 bases; unmatched bases: 9. The CDR3 DNA follows: TGTGCCGGATCACCAGGACAGGGGGAAGAGACCCAGTACTTC. It specifies CAGSPGQGEETQYF.

The J gene is TRBJ1-5, the V gene TRBV28, with D uncertain. Germline CDR1 MDHEN, CDR2 SYDVKM. Trimming took 2 bases from V and 0 from J, leaving 8 bases between them. The CDR3 loop spans 15 amino acids. The CDR3 DNA is TGTGCCAGCAGTTTAGGAGGGAATAGCAATCAGCCCCAGCATTTT. This gives the protein CASSLGGNSNQPQHF.